These 8 T cell receptor beta chains were sequenced from one sample in a study of blood T cells in healthy people across ages. The use of a sample-barcoded 5' primer and a J-beta primer mix characterized a second PCR of about 7 to 12 cycles. TCRdb analysed the 5' RACE reads with MiXCR anew, one entry per CDR3 protein. The sample holds about 800,000 distinct CDR3 sequences, roughly 64% seen once. The sample was blood. Source of these receptors: a man between 25 and 39 years old in good health.

The rearrangement links TRBV25-1 to TRBJ2-7; 10 bases are a match to TRBD2. The J segment lost 2 bases and the V segment lost 3 bases, leaving 4 bases of the junction unmatched. CDR3 size: 15 residues. Germline V CDR1 and CDR2: MGHDK, SYGVNS. CDR3 DNA sequence: TGTGCCAGCAGTGATCCTAGCGGGGGTGCCTACGAGCAGTACTTC. Translating it yields CASSDPSGGAYEQYF.

Concerning this clonotype itself: Just one base apart from a much larger clone, this may be a read error. V gene TRBV4-1 combines with J gene TRBJ2-1; possible D gene TRBD1, 5 bases. The assigned J gene may be wrong: the sequence end matches TRBJ2-7 better. This CDR3 is 15 amino acids long. CDR1 is MGHRA and CDR2 is YSYEKL in the germline V gene. The DNA for the CDR3 is TGCGCCAGCAGCCGAGGACACAGCTCCTACAATGAGCAGTACTTC. Translation gives CASSRGHSSYNEQYF.

This clonotype was counted a few times. This sequence joins TRBV21-1 and TRBJ2-7; TRBD2 was called by the table and not checked on the DNA. TRBV21-1 is assigned pseudogene status. This CDR3 spans 16 amino acids. CDR3 DNA sequence: TGTGCCAGCAGCAAATCGGCTAGCGGGAGTAACGACGAGCAGTACTTC. Amino acid sequence: CASSKSASGSNDEQYF.

The DNA of the CDR3 is TGTGCCAGCAGTTCGGGAATAATATTCTATGAGCAGTTCTTC. Translation: CASSSGIIFYEQFF. The J gene is TRBJ2-1, the V gene TRBV27, with D possibly being TRBD2 (5 bases). Germline V CDR1 and CDR2: MNHEY, SMNVEV (reference sequence). The CDR3 extends over 14 amino acids. V was trimmed by 4 bases and J by 8 bases, leaving 15 bases between them.

The chain recombines TRBV20-1 with TRBJ2-4; perhaps TRBD1 as D (7 bases). The DNA end is a closer match to TRBJ2-7, so the J assignment may be wrong. Germline CDR1 and CDR2: DFQATT and SNEGSKA (reference sequence). The CDR3 covers 13 residues. CDR3 nucleotide sequence: TGCAGTGCTAGTTCGGGCAGGGGGGACGAGCAGTACTTC. Translated: CSASSGRGDEQYF.

The rearrangement links TRBV28 to TRBJ2-4; tentatively, D is TRBD1 or TRBD2 (5 bases each). Germline V CDR1 and CDR2: MDHEN, SYDVKM. V was trimmed by 4 bases and J by 2 bases, leaving 18 bases between them. The CDR3 length is 17 residues. CDR3 nucleotides: TGTGCCAGCAGTTCCTGGACACTAGGGGTGACCAAAAACATTCAGTACTTC. Amino acid sequence: CASSSWTLGVTKNIQYF.

The chain uses TRBV21-1 and TRBJ1-5; the D segment call TRBD1 is taken from the table without a DNA check. TRBV21-1 is shown as a pseudogene. The CDR3 covers 17 residues. Here the CDR3 DNA reads TGTGCCAGCAGCAAAGCGGAAGGACAGGGGAACAATCAGCCCCAGCATTTT. Amino acid sequence: CASSKAEGQGNNQPQHF.

CDR3 protein: CASSSSGRVMNTEAFF. The CDR3 nucleotides are TGTGCCAGCAGCTCAAGCGGCAGAGTAATGAACACTGAAGCTTTCTTT. The V call is TRBV7-9, the J call TRBJ1-1, with D unclear. CDR1 is SEHNR, CDR2 FQNEAQ, per germline (reference sequence). Trimming cost V 4 bases and J 0 bases, with 15 bases left between them. This CDR3 contains 16 residues.